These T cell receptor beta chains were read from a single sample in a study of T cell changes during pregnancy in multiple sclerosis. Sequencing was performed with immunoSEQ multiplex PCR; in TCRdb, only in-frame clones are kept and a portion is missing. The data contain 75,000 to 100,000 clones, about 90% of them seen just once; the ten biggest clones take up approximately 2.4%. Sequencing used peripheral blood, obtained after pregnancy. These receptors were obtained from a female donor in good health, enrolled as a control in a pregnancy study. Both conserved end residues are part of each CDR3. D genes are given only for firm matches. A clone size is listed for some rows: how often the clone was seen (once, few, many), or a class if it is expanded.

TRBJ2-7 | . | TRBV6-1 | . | TGTGCCAGCAGTGATGCATACAGGGTGATAAACGAGCAGTACTTC | CASSDAYRVINEQYF
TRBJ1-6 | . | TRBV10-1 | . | TGCGCCAGCAGGGGAGCGGGCGCTAATTCACCCCTCCACTTT | CASRGAGANSPLHF
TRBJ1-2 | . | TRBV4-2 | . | TGTGCCAGCAGCCAATTGGACGAAGGGGGACACTATGGCTACACCTTC | CASSQLDEGGHYGYTF
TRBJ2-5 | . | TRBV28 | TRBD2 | TGTGCCAGCAGCCGAAGCGGGAGGGGCCGAGAGACCCAGTACTTC | CASSRSGRGRETQYF
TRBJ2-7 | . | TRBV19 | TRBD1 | TGTGCCAGTAGATGGCGGACAGGGGGCTTCTACGAGCAGTACTTC | CASRWRTGGFYEQYF
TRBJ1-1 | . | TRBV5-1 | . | TGCGCCAGCAGCTTGGAAGCGGTCAGCCTGAACACTGAAGCTTTCTTT | CASSLEAVSLNTEAFF
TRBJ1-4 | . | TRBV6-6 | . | TGTGCCAGCAGTGCCCCTCAGGCAAGTGCGGAAAAACTGTTTTTT | CASSAPQASAEKLFF
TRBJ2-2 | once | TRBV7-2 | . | TGTGCCAGCAGCTTAACGGCGGTCGGGGAGCTGTTTTTT | CASSLTAVGELFF
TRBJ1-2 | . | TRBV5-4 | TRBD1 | TGTGCCAGCAGCTTGGAAACAGGGGCCCTACTCTATGGCTACACCTTC | CASSLETGALLYGYTF
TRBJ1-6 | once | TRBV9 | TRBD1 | TGTGCCAGCAGCCCCGGACAGGATTCACCCCTCCACTTT | CASSPGQDSPLHF
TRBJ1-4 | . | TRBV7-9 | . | TGTGCCAGCAGCTTAGACGGGAGGAGTGAAAAACTGTTTTTT | CASSLDGRSEKLFF
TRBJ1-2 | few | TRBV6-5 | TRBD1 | TGTGCCAGGGGGGCATTCGGACAGGATGCCTATGGCTACACCTTC | CARGAFGQDAYGYTF
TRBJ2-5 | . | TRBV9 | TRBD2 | TGTGCCAGCAGCGTAGGGGCTAGCGGGACGAAAGAGACCCAGTACTTC | CASSVGASGTKETQYF
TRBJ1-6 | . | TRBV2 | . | TGTGCCAGCGCCGGAGGGAGGGGTTCACCCCTCCACTTT | CASAGGRGSPLHF
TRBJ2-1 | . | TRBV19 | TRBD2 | TGTGCCAGTAGTATAGATCCCTCACTAGCGGGGGGTACATATGAGCAGTTCTTC | CASSIDPSLAGGTYEQFF
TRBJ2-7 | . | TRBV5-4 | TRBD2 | TGTGCCAGCAGCTTTCCCCCCGGGCGGGAGGCCAACGAGCAGTACTTC | CASSFPPGREANEQYF
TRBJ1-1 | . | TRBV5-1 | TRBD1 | TGCGCCAGCAGCTATGACAGGGGTCCTGAAGCTTTCTTT | CASSYDRGPEAFF
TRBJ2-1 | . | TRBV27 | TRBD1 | TGTGCCAGCAGTCGACAGGGGGGTCCCTACAATGAGCAGTTCTTC | CASSRQGGPYNEQFF
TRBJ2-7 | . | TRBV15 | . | TGTGCCACCAGCAGGGCCTTCGCGGGGGCTAGCCACGAGCAGTACTTC | CATSRAFAGASHEQYF
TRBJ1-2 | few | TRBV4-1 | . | TGCGCCAGCAGCCAAGCTCATCCGACAAACTATGGCTACACCTTC | CASSQAHPTNYGYTF
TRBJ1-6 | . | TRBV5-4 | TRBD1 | TGTGCCAGCAGCTTAGGGACAGGAGGCTCACCCCTCCACTTT | CASSLGTGGSPLHF
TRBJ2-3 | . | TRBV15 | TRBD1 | TGTGCCACCAGTTCGCGGGACAGGGTAACAGATACGCAGTATTTT | CATSSRDRVTDTQYF